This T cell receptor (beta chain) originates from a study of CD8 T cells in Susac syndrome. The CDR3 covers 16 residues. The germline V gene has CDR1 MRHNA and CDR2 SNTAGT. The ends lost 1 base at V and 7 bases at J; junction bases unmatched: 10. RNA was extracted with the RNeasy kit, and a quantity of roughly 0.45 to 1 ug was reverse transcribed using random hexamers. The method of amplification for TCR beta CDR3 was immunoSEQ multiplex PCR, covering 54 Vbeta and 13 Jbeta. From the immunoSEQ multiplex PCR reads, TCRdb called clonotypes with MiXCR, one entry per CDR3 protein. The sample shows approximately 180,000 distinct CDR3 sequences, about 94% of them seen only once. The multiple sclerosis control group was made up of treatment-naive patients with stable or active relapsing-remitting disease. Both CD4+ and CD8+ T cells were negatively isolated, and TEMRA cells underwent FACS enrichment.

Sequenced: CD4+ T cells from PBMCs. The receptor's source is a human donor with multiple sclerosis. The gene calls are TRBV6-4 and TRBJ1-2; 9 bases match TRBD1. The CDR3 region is CASSDFPDRGLRGYTF. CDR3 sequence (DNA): TGTGCCAGCAGTGACTTTCCGGACAGGGGATTACGTGGCTACACCTTC.